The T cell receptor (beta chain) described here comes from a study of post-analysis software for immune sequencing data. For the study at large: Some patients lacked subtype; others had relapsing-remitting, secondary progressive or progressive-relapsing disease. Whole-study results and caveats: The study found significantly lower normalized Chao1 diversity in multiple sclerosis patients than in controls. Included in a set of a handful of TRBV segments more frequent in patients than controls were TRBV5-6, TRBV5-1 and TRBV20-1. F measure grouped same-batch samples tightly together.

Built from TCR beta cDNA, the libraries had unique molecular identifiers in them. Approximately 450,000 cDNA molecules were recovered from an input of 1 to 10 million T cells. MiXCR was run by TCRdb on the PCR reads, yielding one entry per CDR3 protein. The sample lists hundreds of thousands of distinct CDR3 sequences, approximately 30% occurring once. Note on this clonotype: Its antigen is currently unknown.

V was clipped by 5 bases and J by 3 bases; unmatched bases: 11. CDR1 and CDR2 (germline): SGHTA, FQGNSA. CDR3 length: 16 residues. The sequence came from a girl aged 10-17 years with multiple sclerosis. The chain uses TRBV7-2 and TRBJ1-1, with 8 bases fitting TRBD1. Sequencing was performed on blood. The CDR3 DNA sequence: TGTGCCAGCAGCCATGAAAGGGACAGGAGGCACACTGAAGCTTTCTTT. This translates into CASSHERDRRHTEAFF.